The clone carrying this T cell receptor (beta chain) was counted ten times or more. The time point here: patch test 2, 6 weeks after DPC sensitization. The treatment is: therapeutic diphenylcyclopropenone sensitization with weekly scalp DPC. The donor pool consisted of alopecia patients aged 18 to 70 years, considered suitable for DPC. The sample is drawn from a study of human T cells and chemical hapten exposure. Looking at the study overall: On roughly 2 cm by roughly 2 cm of upper inner arm skin, sensitization was performed with 2% DPC. The study patch tested 0.01% DPC on the upper back and read results at 6 days.

Library preparation tagged each individual cDNA molecule with a unique molecular identifier. TCRdb re-analysed the RACE reads in MiXCR, keeping a single row per CDR3 protein. The sample shows a few hundred thousand distinct CDR3 sequences, under 6.5% of them seen only once. This CDR3 has 15 amino acids. CDR1 is SGHTA and CDR2 is FQGNSA in the germline V gene. V shed 5 bases and J shed 0 bases, with 13 bases lying between them. This sequence was found in a woman aged 18-29 years with alopecia areata. Some clones in this sample may be carry-over from other donors' samples. This chain uses TRBV7-2 with TRBJ1-1; no reliable D call. The specimen was whole blood, collected in connection with sensitization to the hapten diphenylcyclopropenone (DPC). The CDR3 is CASSLEAALNTEAFF. The CDR3 DNA reads TGTGCCAGCAGCCTCGAAGCAGCCTTGAACACTGAAGCTTTCTTT.